These 19 T cell receptor beta chains came from one sample sequenced in a study of blood T cells in healthy people across ages. Through a sample-barcoded 5' primer and a J-beta primer mix, a second PCR was run for about 6 to 11 cycles. TCRdb passed the 5' RACE reads through MiXCR, listing each CDR3 protein once. The sample yields around 600,000 distinct CDR3 sequences, less than 60% seen once. The sequenced sample consisted of blood. These receptors came from a man at least 80 years old in good health.

This clonotype showed up just a few times. The chain links TRBV5-1 to TRBJ2-3, with D possibly matching TRBD2 (6 bases). Germline V CDR1 and CDR2: SGHRS, YFSETQ. CDR3 size: 16 residues. V was trimmed by 0 bases and J by 4 bases, leaving 15 bases between them. The CDR3, as DNA: TGCGCCAGCAGCTTGGTGCCTAGCGCAAGTCCAGATACGCAGTATTTT. Its translation is CASSLVPSASPDTQYF.

V is TRBV29-1 and J is TRBJ2-1; no definite D call. The germline gives CDR1 SQVTM, CDR2 ANQGSEA. This CDR3 spans 12 amino acids. The V gene lost 4 bases and the J gene lost 6 bases, with 10 bases spanning the gap. The CDR3 loop is CSVAQSRNEQFF. CDR3 DNA sequence: TGCAGCGTTGCGCAAAGCCGCAATGAGCAGTTCTTC.

A note on this clonotype: A much larger clone sits a single nucleotide away, making a read error possible. The chain couples TRBV7-2 to TRBJ2-7; perhaps TRBD1 as D (6 bases). Germline V gene data show CDR1 as SGHTA and CDR2 as FQGNSA. The CDR3 consists of 16 residues. Deletions cut 1 base from V and 7 bases from J, with 20 bases between. CDR3 sequence: CASSLVGSLGDNEQYF. The CDR3 DNA reads TGTGCCAGCAGCTTAGTTGGTAGTTTGGGGGACAATGAGCAGTACTTC.

This clonotype was detected only once. V is TRBV7-2 and J is TRBJ1-2, with D unclear. The CDR3 is made up of 15 amino acids. The germline gives CDR1 SGHTA, CDR2 FQGNSA. V gave up 4 bases and J gave up 0 bases, with 12 bases separating them. The CDR3 spells CASSSPERANYGYTF. The CDR3 DNA sequence: TGTGCCAGCAGCTCCCCCGAGAGGGCTAACTATGGCTACACCTTC.

This clonotype was counted between two and nine times. The rearrangement links TRBV12-1 to TRBJ2-5; the DNA was not compared with TRBD2, the D call given in the table. TRBV12-1 is flagged as a pseudogene. The CDR3 loop spans 16 amino acids. This chain's CDR3 is CASSGSTSGRQETQYF. Written as DNA, the CDR3 is TGTGCCAGCAGCGGATCGACTAGCGGGAGGCAAGAGACCCAGTACTTC.

There are a few counts of this clonotype. This rearrangement joins TRBV7-9 to TRBJ2-7, with a possible D match to TRBD1 (6 bases). Trimming removed 4 bases at V and 4 bases at J, with 17 bases between. The CDR3 has 15 amino acids. The germline CDR1 and CDR2 sequences are SEHNR and FQNEAQ (reference sequence). This chain's CDR3 is CASSSAQGYKYEQYF. The CDR3 DNA reads as TGTGCCAGCAGCTCAGCACAGGGATACAAATACGAGCAGTACTTC.

The chain couples TRBV12-3 or TRBV12-4 to TRBJ2-7; D is tentatively TRBD1 or TRBD2 (5 bases each). The CDR3 contains 15 residues. V lost 0 bases to trimming and J lost 6 bases, with 15 bases between them. DNA of the CDR3: TGTGCCAGCAGTTTAGCCGGGACGGCCTTTTGCGAGCAGTACTTC. Translated: CASSLAGTAFCEQYF.

As regards this clonotype: This sequence may be a read error, since a much larger clone differs from it by one base. This sequence joins TRBV6-6 and TRBJ2-1, with 7 nucleotides matching TRBD1. The CDR3 loop spans 15 amino acids. Germline lookup yields CDR1 MNHNY and CDR2 SVGAGI (reference sequence). CDR3 amino acids: CASSYVQGDRYEQLF. The CDR3 nucleotides read TGTGCCAGCAGTTACGTTCAGGGGGACCGGTATGAGCAGTTATTC.

The chain recombines TRBV12-3 or TRBV12-4 with TRBJ2-1, with 10 bases lining up with TRBD2. The CDR3 has 15 amino acids. With 8 bases clipped from V and 6 bases from J, the junction kept 10 bases outside the gene matches. The CDR3 loop is CASVPSGSMRNEQFF. CDR3 coding DNA: TGTGCCAGCGTCCCTAGCGGGAGTATGCGCAATGAGCAGTTCTTC.

This clonotype came up once. This sequence joins TRBV29-1 and TRBJ2-1, with 9 bases matching TRBD1. J was trimmed by 8 bases and V by 7 bases; bases with no gene match: 6. This CDR3 spans 12 amino acids. Germline V lookup: CDR1 SQVTM, CDR2 ANQGSEA. CDR3 sequence: CSGDRELDEQFF. CDR3 DNA: TGCAGCGGGGACAGGGAGCTCGATGAGCAGTTCTTC.

V usage is TRBV6-2 or TRBV6-3 and J usage is TRBJ2-5; 8 bases are a match to TRBD2. CDR3 length: 15 residues. After removal of 6 bases from V and 6 bases from J, the junction contained 12 bases not matched to a gene. CDR1 and CDR2 (germline): MNHEY, SVGEGT. CDR3: CASSLSGSRSKTQYF. DNA of the CDR3: TGTGCCAGCAGCCTCAGCGGGAGTAGGTCGAAGACCCAGTACTTC.

This clonotype was recorded at least ten times. V is TRBV6-6 and J is TRBJ1-6, with no clear D. Germline CDR1 reads MNHNY; CDR2 reads SVGAGI (reference sequence). V lost 6 bases and J lost 8, with 8 bases in between. This CDR3 has 12 amino acids. CDR3 nucleotides: TGTGCCAGCAGGGCGACGGATTCACCCCTCCACTTT. This codes for CASRATDSPLHF.

The chain recombines TRBV20-1 with TRBJ1-2; 7 bases match TRBD1. The CDR3 extends over 12 amino acids. V shed 5 bases and J 8 bases; nucleotides not matched to a gene: 8. The germline gives CDR1 DFQATT, CDR2 SNEGSKA (reference sequence). CDR3 in amino acids: CSALHDRAGYTF. CDR3 nucleotides: TGCAGTGCTCTCCACGACAGGGCGGGCTACACCTTC.

This chain joins TRBV5-1 and TRBJ1-2; perhaps TRBD1 as D (6 bases). Germline CDR1 SGHRS, CDR2 YFSETQ. This CDR3 comprises 14 residues. V was trimmed by 4 bases and J by 7 bases, leaving 17 bases between them. The CDR3 reads CASSKDRWSVGYTF. Here the CDR3 DNA reads TGCGCCAGCAGCAAAGACAGGTGGTCGGTTGGCTACACCTTC.

The chain couples TRBV20-1 to TRBJ2-3, with 8 nucleotides matching TRBD2. Trimming took 0 bases from V and 4 from J; bases not matched to a gene: 6. The CDR3 contains 15 residues. The germline V gene has CDR1 DFQATT and CDR2 SNEGSKA (reference sequence). CDR3 coding DNA: TGCAGTGCTAGAGAATCCAGCGGGAGAGCAGATACGCAGTATTTT. Encoded protein: CSARESSGRADTQYF.

V and J are TRBV27 and TRBJ1-6; D not resolved. CDR1 is MNHEY and CDR2 is SMNVEV in the germline V gene (reference sequence). The CDR3 is 13 residues long. The V end was cut by 2 bases, the J end by 10 bases, with 9 bases between. CDR3 amino acids: CASSLVGGSPLHF. In DNA, the CDR3 is TGTGCCAGCAGTTTAGTTGGTGGCTCACCCCTCCACTTT.

This clonotype has more than one count but fewer than ten. This chain uses TRBV11-2 with TRBJ2-5, with D perhaps matching TRBD1 (6 bases). This CDR3 contains 15 residues. CDR1 is SGHAT and CDR2 is FQNNGV in the germline V gene. V lost 1 base, J lost 1 base, and 10 bases lay in between. The CDR3 DNA is TGTGCCAGCAGCTTAGTGGGACACACCCAAGAGACCCAGTACTTC. Protein: CASSLVGHTQETQYF.

This rearrangement joins TRBV6-6 to TRBJ1-2; 10 bases align to TRBD1. After removal of 5 bases from V and 2 bases from J, the junction contained 8 bases not matched to a gene. Germline V gene data show CDR1 as MNHNY and CDR2 as SVGAGI (reference sequence). This CDR3 region has 16 residues. CDR3 residues: CASSDEDRGRNYGYTF. CDR3 DNA: TGTGCCAGCAGTGATGAAGACAGGGGGCGGAACTATGGCTACACCTTC.

This chain uses TRBV4-3 with TRBJ1-3, with a tentative D call TRBD1 (6 bases). Germline-derived CDR1 and CDR2 are LGHNA and YSLEER. V shed 0 bases and J shed 4 bases, with 13 bases lying between them. CDR3 length equals 16 residues. CDR3 amino acids: CASSQDPPGAGNTIYF. The CDR3 DNA reads TGCGCCAGCAGCCAAGATCCCCCAGGGGCCGGAAACACCATATATTTT.